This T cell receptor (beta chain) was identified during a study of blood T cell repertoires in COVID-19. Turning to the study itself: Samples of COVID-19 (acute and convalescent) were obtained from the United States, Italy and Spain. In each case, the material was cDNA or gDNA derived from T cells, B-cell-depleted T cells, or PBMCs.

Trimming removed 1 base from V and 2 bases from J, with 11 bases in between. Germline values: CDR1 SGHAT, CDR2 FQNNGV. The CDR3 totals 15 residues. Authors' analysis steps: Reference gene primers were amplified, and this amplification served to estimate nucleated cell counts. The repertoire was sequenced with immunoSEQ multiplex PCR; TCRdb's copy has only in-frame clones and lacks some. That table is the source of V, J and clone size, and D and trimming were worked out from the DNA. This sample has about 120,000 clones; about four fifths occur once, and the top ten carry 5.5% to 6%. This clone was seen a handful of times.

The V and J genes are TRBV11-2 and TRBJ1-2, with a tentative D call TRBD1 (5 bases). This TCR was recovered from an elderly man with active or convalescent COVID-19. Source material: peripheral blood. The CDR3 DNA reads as TGTGCCAGCAGCTTAGTCGGGGGATGGAACTATGGCTACACCTTC. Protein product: CASSLVGGWNYGYTF.